Below are 8 T cell receptor beta chains sequenced from a single sample in a study of identical twins (dated by TCRdb to about 2016). The library was generated by 5' RACE. Sequencing was carried out with an Illumina HiSeq 2000. TCRdb ran its own pipeline on the public reads, namely fastp trimming at Q25 and MiXCR clone calling, and kept in-frame beta chains. Rows are unified per CDR3 protein, each entry keeping the most common DNA and genes. The table for this sample lists roughly 230,000 distinct CDR3 sequences; about 8.9% of them were counted only once. The leading ten clones occupy 2.5% to 3.5% of the sample. These sequences were also reported in another study, on yellow fever vaccine responses in identical twins.

The material sequenced was CD8+ T cells sorted from blood. These receptor sequences come from a young woman in good health.

Regarding this clonotype: A much more abundant neighbour one base away suggests this may be a read error. V gene TRBV29-1 combines with J gene TRBJ2-1, with D tentatively TRBD2 (6 bases). There are 15 residues in the CDR3. Per germline, CDR1 SQVTM and CDR2 ANQGSEA. V dropped 4 bases and J dropped 9 bases, with 22 bases sitting between them. The CDR3 region is CSVVGDGGEATEQFF. The CDR3 coding sequence is TGCAGCGTTGTGGGGGACGGCGGGGAGGCCACTGAGCAGTTCTTC.

There are a few counts of this clonotype. The genes are TRBV27 and TRBJ2-3; possibly TRBD2 for D (5 bases). Between the trimmed V and J ends, which lost 6 bases and 0 bases, there was a span of 13 bases. The CDR3 runs 15 residues. Germline CDR1 and CDR2: MNHEY and SMNVEV (reference sequence). CDR3 sequence: CASSRPPGSTDTQYF. For the CDR3, the DNA is TGTGCCAGCAGCCGACCCCCGGGGAGCACAGATACGCAGTATTTT.

The chain recombines TRBV12-3 or TRBV12-4 with TRBJ2-5, with D unclear. The CDR3 length is 13 residues. V lost 4 bases, J lost 5 bases, and 11 bases lay in between. DNA for the CDR3: TGTGCCAGCAGTTGGGGTCAAAGGGAGACCCAGTACTTC. It yields the protein CASSWGQRETQYF.

The genes are TRBV9 and TRBJ2-3; TRBD1 is a possible D gene (6 bases). This CDR3 has 17 amino acids. The V gene lost 0 bases and the J gene lost 1 base, with 15 bases spanning the gap. The V gene's germline CDR1 is SGDLS and CDR2 YYNGEE. CDR3 sequence: CASSVERGLARTDTQYF. The CDR3 bases are TGTGCCAGCAGCGTAGAGAGGGGGTTAGCCCGCACAGATACGCAGTATTTT.

This clonotype has only a few counts. The chain carries TRBV10-3 and TRBJ1-1; no definite D call. The germline V gene has CDR1 ENHRY and CDR2 SYGVKD. With 0 bases removed from V and 1 base from J, the gap between germline ends came to 15 bases. The CDR3 has 17 residues. CDR3: CAISESRAASRNTEAFF. The CDR3 region has the DNA TGTGCCATCAGTGAGTCGAGGGCAGCCTCGCGGAACACTGAAGCTTTCTTT.

This clonotype turned up a few times. The chain joins TRBV7-9 to TRBJ2-4, with 8 positions matching TRBD1. This CDR3 spans 16 amino acids. After removal of 4 bases from V and 3 bases from J, the junction contained 8 bases not matched to a gene. Germline values: CDR1 SEHNR, CDR2 FQNEAQ (reference sequence). CDR3 sequence reads: CASSWSQGADKNIQYF. The CDR3 coding sequence is TGTGCCAGCAGCTGGAGCCAGGGGGCGGACAAAAACATTCAGTACTTC.

The V gene is TRBV4-1, the J gene TRBJ2-1; TRBD2 agrees at 12 bases. The trim removed 4 bases at V and 8 bases at J, leaving 6 bases unmatched. CDR1 MGHRA and CDR2 YSYEKL come from the germline V gene. The CDR3 is 15 amino acids. The CDR3 region is CASSLRTSGVDEQFF. CDR3 bases: TGCGCCAGCAGCCTTAGGACTAGCGGGGTGGATGAGCAGTTCTTC.

This clonotype was seen many times. The genes are TRBV5-1 and TRBJ2-3; weak D call: TRBD2 (6 bases). The V end lost 5 bases, the J end lost 2 bases, and 18 bases lay between the germline ends. The V gene's germline CDR1 is SGHRS and CDR2 YFSETQ. The CDR3 extends over 16 amino acids. DNA for the CDR3: TGCGCCAGCAGGCTTGGGATCGGGGGATTCACAGATACGCAGTATTTT. Translation gives CASRLGIGGFTDTQYF.